Shown below are 13 T cell receptor beta chains from a single sample sequenced in a study of T cells in tuberculosis. Clones were sequenced by immunoSEQ multiplex PCR, and TCRdb holds only the in-frame ones, with some missing. The sample lists tens of thousands of clones, around 93% seen once, with about 12% in the top ten. Sequencing used PBMCs. The receptors here all came from a donor aged 10 to 29 with latent tuberculosis or without tuberculosis infection. Some clones in this sample may be carry-over from other donors' samples.

The chain has TRBV6-5 and TRBJ1-1, with D perhaps matching TRBD1 (5 bases). V was cut by 2 bases and J by 4 bases, with 14 bases left in between. The CDR3 length is 15 residues. From germline, CDR1 is MNHEY and CDR2 SVGAGI. This CDR3 is CASSYGGVWSTEAFF. The CDR3 nucleotides are TGTGCCAGCAGTTACGGGGGGGTTTGGAGCACTGAAGCTTTCTTT.

This chain connects TRBV4-3 to TRBJ2-2; TRBD2 might be the D (6 bases). CDR3 length: 16 amino acids. Looked up from germline, CDR1 is LGHNA and CDR2 is YSLEER. The V end was cut by 0 bases, the J end by 7 bases, with 15 bases between. The CDR3 sequence is CASSQDTLGGDGELFF. The CDR3 region has the DNA TGCGCCAGCAGCCAAGATACCTTAGGAGGGGACGGGGAGCTGTTTTTT.

About this clone: At the DNA level, this CDR3 is encoded by other sequences in the same sample as well. The genes are TRBV15 and TRBJ2-2; tentative D call: TRBD1 (5 bases). CDR1 and CDR2 from the germline V gene are LNHNV and YYDKDF (reference sequence). Between the trimmed V and J ends, which lost 3 bases and 5 bases, there was a span of 7 bases. The CDR3 runs to 13 residues. Here the CDR3 DNA reads TGTGCCACCAGCAGGGCAGGGACCGGGGAGCTGTTTTTT. It is translated as CATSRAGTGELFF.

V gene TRBV7-2 combines with J gene TRBJ1-1; D is unresolved. V dropped 5 bases and J dropped 4 bases, with 11 bases sitting between them. Germline loops: CDR1 SGHTA, CDR2 FQGNSA. The CDR3 contains 13 residues. The CDR3 DNA sequence: TGTGCCAGCAGCGTGACGGCAGGCACTGAAGCTTTCTTT. Translating it yields CASSVTAGTEAFF.

The genes are TRBV4-3 and TRBJ1-1; D is possibly TRBD1 (5 bases). V was clipped by 0 bases and J by 5 bases, with 10 bases between them. This CDR3 is built from 14 residues. From germline, CDR1 is LGHNA and CDR2 YSLEER. The chain's CDR3 is CASSQDLGGTEAFF. CDR3 coding DNA: TGCGCCAGCAGCCAAGATCTGGGGGGAACTGAAGCTTTCTTT.

The rearrangement uses TRBV7-9 and TRBJ1-4; D call uncertain. V was trimmed by 5 bases and J by 0 bases, leaving 13 bases between them. This CDR3 is 16 amino acids long. In germline, CDR1 is SEHNR, CDR2 FQNEAQ (reference sequence). CDR3 DNA sequence: TGTGCCAGCAGCAATTTCCCCCAGGCAACTAATGAAAAACTGTTTTTT. The encoded protein is CASSNFPQATNEKLFF.

This chain joins TRBV10-3 and TRBJ2-2; 9 nucleotides align to TRBD2. CDR3 length: 17 amino acids. Per the germline V gene, CDR1 is ENHRY and CDR2 is SYGVKD. V was pared by 10 bases and J by 0 bases, with 12 bases of the junction left unmatched. CDR3 sequence reads: CATGLATPTSNTGELFF. As DNA, the CDR3 is TGTGCCACCGGACTAGCGACCCCTACATCGAACACCGGGGAGCTGTTTTTT.

This chain uses TRBV9 with TRBJ2-6; D might be TRBD1 (5 bases). The CDR3 length is 17 residues. V gave up 3 bases and J gave up 3 bases, with 16 bases separating them. Looked up from germline, CDR1 is SGDLS and CDR2 is YYNGEE. CDR3 protein: CASSASFQGSGANVLTF. DNA of the CDR3: TGTGCCAGCAGCGCCTCTTTTCAGGGAAGTGGGGCCAACGTCCTGACTTTC.

The chain is built from TRBV6-5 and TRBJ1-1, with D maybe TRBD1 (5 bases). CDR1 and CDR2 from the germline V gene are MNHEY and SVGAGI. The CDR3 is 15 residues long. Trimming left V 6 bases short and J 0 bases short, with 14 bases between. This CDR3 reads CASSRSGFLNTEAFF. The CDR3 DNA sequence: TGTGCCAGCAGCCGCTCAGGGTTTTTGAACACTGAAGCTTTCTTT.

The V and J genes are TRBV7-6 and TRBJ1-1, with 7 positions matching TRBD1. V lost 0 bases to trimming and J lost 5 bases; unmatched junction nucleotides: 12. The germline CDR1 and CDR2 sequences are SGHVS and FNYEAQ. CDR3 length equals 17 residues. The CDR3 region is CASSLAHRGPRWTEAFF. The CDR3 region has the DNA TGTGCCAGCAGCTTAGCACACAGGGGACCCCGATGGACTGAAGCTTTCTTT.

This chain connects TRBV12-5 to TRBJ2-1; TRBD1 might be the D (5 bases). CDR1 and CDR2 from the germline V gene are LGHNT and FRNRAP. Between the trimmed V and J ends, which lost 3 bases and 4 bases, there was a span of 10 bases. The CDR3 consists of 14 residues. The CDR3, as DNA: TGTGCTAGTGGTTTCCCGACAGTTTACAATGAGCAGTTCTTC. This codes for CASGFPTVYNEQFF.

The chain is built from TRBV2 and TRBJ2-7, with a tentative D call TRBD1 (6 bases). V lost 8 bases and J 2 bases, leaving 22 bases between the germline ends. The CDR3 totals 16 residues. The germline V gene encodes CDR1 SNHLY and CDR2 FYNNEI. The CDR3 loop is CASQVGPGTSPYEQYV. In nucleotides, the CDR3 is TGTGCCAGCCAGGTAGGGCCCGGGACAAGCCCCTACGAGCAGTACGTC.

This rearrangement joins TRBV9 to TRBJ2-1, with 9 nucleotides matching TRBD2. Germline V gene data show CDR1 as SGDLS and CDR2 as YYNGEE. The CDR3 length is 15 residues. V gave up 1 base and J gave up 6 bases; unmatched junction bases: 5. The CDR3 here is CASSVIAGALNEQFF. CDR3 nucleotides: TGTGCCAGCAGCGTAATAGCGGGGGCCCTCAATGAGCAGTTCTTC.